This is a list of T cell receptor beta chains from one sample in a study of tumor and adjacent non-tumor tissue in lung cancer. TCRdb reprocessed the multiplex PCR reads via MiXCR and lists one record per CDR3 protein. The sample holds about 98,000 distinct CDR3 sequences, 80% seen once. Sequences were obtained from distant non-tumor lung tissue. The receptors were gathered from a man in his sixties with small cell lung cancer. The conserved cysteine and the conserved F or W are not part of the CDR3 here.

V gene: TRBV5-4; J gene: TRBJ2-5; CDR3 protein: ASSWAARSRMQEIQY
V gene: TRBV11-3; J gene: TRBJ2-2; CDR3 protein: ASSLTAGVVTGKLG
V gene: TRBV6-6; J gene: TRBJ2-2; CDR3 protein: ASSSSVGPANTGELL
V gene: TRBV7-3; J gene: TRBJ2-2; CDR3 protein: ASSRDRLTGELF
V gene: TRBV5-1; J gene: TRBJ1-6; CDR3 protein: ACSLRKVPNQRHSPLH
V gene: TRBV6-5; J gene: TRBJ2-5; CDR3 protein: ASSYSGLAGVGGQIQY
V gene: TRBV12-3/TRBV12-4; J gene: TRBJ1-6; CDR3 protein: ASSLAQNSPLH
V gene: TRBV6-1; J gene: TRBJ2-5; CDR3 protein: ASRNLLAEETQY
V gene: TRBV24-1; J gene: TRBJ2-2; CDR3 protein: ATKSETDLF
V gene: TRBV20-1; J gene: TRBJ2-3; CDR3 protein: NATGGENTQY
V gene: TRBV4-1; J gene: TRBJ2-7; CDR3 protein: ASSQAENSYEQY
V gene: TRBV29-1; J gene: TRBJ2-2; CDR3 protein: SFLVAGGANTGELF
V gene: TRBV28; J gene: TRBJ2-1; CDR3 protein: ASSFLLSSRRGEQF
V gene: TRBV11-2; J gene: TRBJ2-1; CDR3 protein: ASSSESFGEQI
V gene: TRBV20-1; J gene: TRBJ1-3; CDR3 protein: SARGPRTSGNAIY
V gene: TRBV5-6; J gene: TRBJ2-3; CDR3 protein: ASSSTSMLGDTQY
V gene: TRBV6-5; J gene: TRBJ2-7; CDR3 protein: ATSYGYGAYEQH
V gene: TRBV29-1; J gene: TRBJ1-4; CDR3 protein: SVGTTRGKLF
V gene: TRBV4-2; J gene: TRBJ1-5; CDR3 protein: VSSRGGFSGISKQPQH
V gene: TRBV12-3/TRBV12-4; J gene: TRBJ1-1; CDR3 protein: TSSSVLEAF
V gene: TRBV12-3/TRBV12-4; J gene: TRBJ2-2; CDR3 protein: AGSLSGTETGELF
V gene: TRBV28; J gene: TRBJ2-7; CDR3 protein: ASSWGQGEAYEQY
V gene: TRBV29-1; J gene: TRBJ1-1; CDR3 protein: SGRRRGMNAEAF
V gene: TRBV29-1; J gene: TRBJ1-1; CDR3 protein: NVTRDRWLSASF
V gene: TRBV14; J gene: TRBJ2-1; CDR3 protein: ASSQTAGALSYNEQL
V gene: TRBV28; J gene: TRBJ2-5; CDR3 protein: ASSSGVIAGEEETQY
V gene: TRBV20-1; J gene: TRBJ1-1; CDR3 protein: SARDRVWNTEAF
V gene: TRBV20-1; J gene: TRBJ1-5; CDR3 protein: SARGESNQPQH
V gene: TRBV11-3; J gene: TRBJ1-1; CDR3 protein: ASSKEGGNGAF
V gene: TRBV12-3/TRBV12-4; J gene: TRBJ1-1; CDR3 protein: ASSRLPTVNAEAF
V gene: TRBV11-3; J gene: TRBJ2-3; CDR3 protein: ASSGTESGSPTDTQY
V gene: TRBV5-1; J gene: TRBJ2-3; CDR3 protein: ASRIPGQGTDTQY
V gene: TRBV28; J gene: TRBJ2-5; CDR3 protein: ANSPWGGSETQY
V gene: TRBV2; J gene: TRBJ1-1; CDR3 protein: ASTQDRPKNTEAF
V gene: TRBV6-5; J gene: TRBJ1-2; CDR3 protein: ASRNTGVGYGYA
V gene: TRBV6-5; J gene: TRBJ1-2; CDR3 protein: ASIDSSRFYDYT
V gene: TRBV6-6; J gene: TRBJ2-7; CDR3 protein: ASRDYDQY
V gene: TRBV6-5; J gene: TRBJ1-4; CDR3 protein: ASTTKNLSTNEKLF
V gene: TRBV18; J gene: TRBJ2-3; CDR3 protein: ASSPPGQGVNTQY
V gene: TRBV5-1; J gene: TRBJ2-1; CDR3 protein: ASRPSGGSSYNEQF
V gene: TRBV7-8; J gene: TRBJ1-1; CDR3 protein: ASSCHSAEAF
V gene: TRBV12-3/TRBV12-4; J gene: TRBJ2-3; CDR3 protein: ASSLRLAGVRRDTQY
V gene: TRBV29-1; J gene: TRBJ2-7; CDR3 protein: SVEDSGTSPYELY
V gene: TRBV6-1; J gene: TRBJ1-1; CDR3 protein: ASRSGHLNTEAF
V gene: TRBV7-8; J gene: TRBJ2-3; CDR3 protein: GSSLGAEPASTYTQY
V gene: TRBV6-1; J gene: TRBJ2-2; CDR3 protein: ASSEATGGLGTGELF
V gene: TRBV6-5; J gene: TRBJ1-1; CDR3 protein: ASRGADSTEAF
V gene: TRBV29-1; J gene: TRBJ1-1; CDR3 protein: SVATGEAF
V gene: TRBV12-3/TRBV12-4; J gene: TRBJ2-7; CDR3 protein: ASRYRGDLYEQY
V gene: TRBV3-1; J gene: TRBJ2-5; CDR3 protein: ASSQIQETHY